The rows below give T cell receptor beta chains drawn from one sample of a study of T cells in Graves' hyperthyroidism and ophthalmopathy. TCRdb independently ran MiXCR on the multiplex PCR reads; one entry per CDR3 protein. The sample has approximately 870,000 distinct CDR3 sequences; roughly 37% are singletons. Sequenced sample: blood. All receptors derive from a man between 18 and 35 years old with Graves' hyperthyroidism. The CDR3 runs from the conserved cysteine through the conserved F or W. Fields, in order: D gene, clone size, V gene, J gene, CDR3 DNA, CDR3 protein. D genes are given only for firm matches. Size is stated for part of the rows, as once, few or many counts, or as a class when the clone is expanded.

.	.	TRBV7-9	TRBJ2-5	TGTGCCAGCAGCTTGGTAGGGACCCCTTACCAAGAGACCCAGTACTTC	CASSLVGTPYQETQYF
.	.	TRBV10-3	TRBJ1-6	TGTGCCATCAGTGAGTTGGGGAGTTCACCCCTCCACTTT	CAISELGSSPLHF
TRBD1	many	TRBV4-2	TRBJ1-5	TGTGCCAGCAGCCCCGAGGACAGGGGAGGACAGCCCCAGCATTTT	CASSPEDRGGQPQHF
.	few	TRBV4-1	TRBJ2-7	TGCGCCAGCAGCCAAGATCAGAGGGGCTACGAGCAGTACTTC	CASSQDQRGYEQYF
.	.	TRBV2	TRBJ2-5	TGTGCCAGCCAAGCGCCGAGTAATGGGACCCAGTACTTC	CASQAPSNGTQYF
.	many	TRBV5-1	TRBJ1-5	TGCGCCAGCAGCTTGGTTGGGAGCGATCAGCCCCAGCATTTT	CASSLVGSDQPQHF
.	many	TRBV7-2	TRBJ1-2	TGTGCCAGCAGCTTAGATCAGGGGATAGGTGGCTACACCTTC	CASSLDQGIGGYTF
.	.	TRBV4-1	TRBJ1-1	TGCGCCAGCAGCCGAGGAAGACCCACTGAAGCTTTCTTT	CASSRGRPTEAFF
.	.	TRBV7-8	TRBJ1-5	TGTGCCAGCAGCACGCCCGGGGATCTCGATCAGCCCCAGCATTTT	CASSTPGDLDQPQHF
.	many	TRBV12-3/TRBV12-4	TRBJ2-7	TGTGCCAGCAGTAATGGACAAGAGCAGTACTTC	CASSNGQEQYF
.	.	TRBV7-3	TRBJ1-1	TGTGCCAGCAGTTTAATTTTCTCGGGCACTGAAGCTTTCTTT	CASSLIFSGTEAFF
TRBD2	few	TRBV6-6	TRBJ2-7	TGTGCCAGCAGGCTAGCGGGAGTTTACGAGCAGTACTTC	CASRLAGVYEQYF
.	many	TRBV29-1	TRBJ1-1	TGCAGCGGGAACGGACAGTTTAACACTGAAGCTTTCTTT	CSGNGQFNTEAFF
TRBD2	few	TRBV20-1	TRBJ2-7	TGCAGTGCTAGAAGCCTGACGGGGGAGGGCGGGTTCTACGAGCAGTACTTC	CSARSLTGEGGFYEQYF
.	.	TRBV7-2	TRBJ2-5	TGTGCCAGCAGCTTATCTTTACTGGGTAGGCAAGAGACCCAGTACTTC	CASSLSLLGRQETQYF
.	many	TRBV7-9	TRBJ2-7	TGTGCCAGCAGCTCATCGGGACGGAACTACGAGCAGTACTTC	CASSSSGRNYEQYF
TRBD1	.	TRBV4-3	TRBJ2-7	TGCGCCAGCAGCCCCGGGACAGAACTTCCCTACGAGCAGTACTTC	CASSPGTELPYEQYF
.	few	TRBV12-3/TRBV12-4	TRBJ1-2	TGTGCCAGCAGCAGGGAAAGTCATACGGGCTACACCTTC	CASSRESHTGYTF
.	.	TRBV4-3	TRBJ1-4	TGCGCCAGCAGCCAAGAACGAACTAATGAAAAACTGTTTTTT	CASSQERTNEKLFF
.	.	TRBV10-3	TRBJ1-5	TGTGCCCCGGGGGCCAATCAGCCCCAGCATTTT	CAPGANQPQHF
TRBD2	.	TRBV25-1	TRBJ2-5	TGTGCCAGCAGTGAATTCCTAGCGGGCCGGGAGACCCAGTACTTC	CASSEFLAGRETQYF
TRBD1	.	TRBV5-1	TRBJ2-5	TGCGCCAGCAGCTCAGGGGGCTCGTACCAAGAGACCCAGTACTTC	CASSSGGSYQETQYF
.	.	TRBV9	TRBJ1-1	TGTGCCAGCAGTGTTACAGGGTTTGGCACTGAAGCTTTCTTT	CASSVTGFGTEAFF
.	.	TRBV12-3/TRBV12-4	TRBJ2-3	TGTGCCAGCAGTCCAGATCTAGATACGCAGTATTTT	CASSPDLDTQYF
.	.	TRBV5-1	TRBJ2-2	TGCGCCAGCAGCTTGGCCGGTCAGGGATGGACCGGGGAGCTGTTTTTT	CASSLAGQGWTGELFF
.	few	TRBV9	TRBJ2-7	TGTGCCAGCAGCCCAGGGGAGAGCTCCTACGAGCAGTACTTC	CASSPGESSYEQYF
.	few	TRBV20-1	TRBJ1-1	TGCAGTGCTAGTGGGGGTCCCACTGAAGCTTTCTTT	CSASGGPTEAFF
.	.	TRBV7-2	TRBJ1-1	TGTGCCAGCAGCCCCAGCCGAGCTTTCTTT	CASSPSRAFF
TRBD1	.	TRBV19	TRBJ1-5	TGTGCCAGCAGCCAGACAGGGGTAGACAATCAGCCCCAGCATTTT	CASSQTGVDNQPQHF
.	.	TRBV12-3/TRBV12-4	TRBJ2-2	TGTGCCAGCACCAGACCGCCCGCGAACACCGGGGAGCTGTTTTTT	CASTRPPANTGELFF
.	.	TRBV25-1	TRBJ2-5	TGTGCCAGCAGGGAGGATCCATACCAAGAGACCCAGTACTTC	CASREDPYQETQYF
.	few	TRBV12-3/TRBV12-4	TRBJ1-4	TGTGCCAGCAGTCCATGGGTGAATGAAAAACTGTTTTTT	CASSPWVNEKLFF
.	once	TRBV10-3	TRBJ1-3	TGTGCCATCGCCCAAGGGGGGGACAAGACTGGAAACACCATATATTTT	CAIAQGGDKTGNTIYF
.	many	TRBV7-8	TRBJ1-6	TGTGCCAGCAGGCCTCCTAATTCACCCCTCCACTTT	CASRPPNSPLHF
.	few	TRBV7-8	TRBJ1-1	TGTGCCAGCAGCTTAGAAGGGTTATCCATGAACACTGAAGCTTTCTTT	CASSLEGLSMNTEAFF
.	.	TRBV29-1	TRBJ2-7	TGCAGCGCTGCCCTCCGGGACGGGCTCTACGAGAAGTACTTC	CSAALRDGLYEKYF
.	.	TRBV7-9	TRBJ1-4	TGTGCCAGCAGCTTCCGGGGCCCGAAGGAAAAACTGTTTTTT	CASSFRGPKEKLFF
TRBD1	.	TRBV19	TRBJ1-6	TGTGCCAGTAGTTCTCTGACAGGGCCGGATTCACCCCTCCACTTT	CASSSLTGPDSPLHF
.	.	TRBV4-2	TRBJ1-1	TGTGCCAGCAGCCAAGTCCTCGACCCTGAAGCTTTCTTT	CASSQVLDPEAFF
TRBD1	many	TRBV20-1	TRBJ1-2	TGCAGCGTTACTACAGGGGCCCCTAACTATGGCTACACCTTC	CSVTTGAPNYGYTF
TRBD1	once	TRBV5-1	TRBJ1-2	TGCGCCAGCAGCCTCCAAGACAGGGCCGATGGCTACACCTTC	CASSLQDRADGYTF
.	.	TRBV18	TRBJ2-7	TGTGCCAGCTCACTCCGGGACATAGTCTACGAGCAGTACTTC	CASSLRDIVYEQYF
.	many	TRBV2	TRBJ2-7	TGTGCCAGCAGTGATGAGACCCTTGGGGCCACCGAGCAGTACTTC	CASSDETLGATEQYF
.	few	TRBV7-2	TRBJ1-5	TGTGCCAGCAGCCAGGACATAGGCGCAGGGCAGCCCCAGCATTTT	CASSQDIGAGQPQHF
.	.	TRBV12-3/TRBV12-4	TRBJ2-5	TGTGCCAGCAGTCTTCGTCTCAAGGGGGAGACCCAGTACTTC	CASSLRLKGETQYF